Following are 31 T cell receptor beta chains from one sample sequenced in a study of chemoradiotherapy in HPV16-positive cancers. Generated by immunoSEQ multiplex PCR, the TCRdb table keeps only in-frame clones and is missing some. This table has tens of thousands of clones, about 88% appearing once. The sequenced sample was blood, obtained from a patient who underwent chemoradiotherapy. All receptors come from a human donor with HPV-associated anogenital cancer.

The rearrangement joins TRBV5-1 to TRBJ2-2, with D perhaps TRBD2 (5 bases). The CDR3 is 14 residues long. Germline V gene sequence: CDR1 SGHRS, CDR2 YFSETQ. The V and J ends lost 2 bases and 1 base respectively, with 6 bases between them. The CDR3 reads CASSLLGNTGELFF. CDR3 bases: TGCGCCAGCAGCTTACTAGGGAACACCGGGGAGCTGTTTTTT.

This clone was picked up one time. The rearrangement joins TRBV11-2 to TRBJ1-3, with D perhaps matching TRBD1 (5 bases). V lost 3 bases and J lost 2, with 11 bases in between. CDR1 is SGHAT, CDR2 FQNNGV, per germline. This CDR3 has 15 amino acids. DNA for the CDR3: TGTGCCAGCAGCTTTCAGCCAGGGACTGGAAACACCATATATTTT. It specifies CASSFQPGTGNTIYF.

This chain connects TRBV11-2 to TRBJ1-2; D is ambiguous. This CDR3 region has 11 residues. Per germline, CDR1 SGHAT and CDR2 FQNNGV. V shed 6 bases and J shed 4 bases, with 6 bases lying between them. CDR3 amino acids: CASRDFYGYTF. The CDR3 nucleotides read TGTGCCAGCAGAGACTTCTATGGCTACACCTTC. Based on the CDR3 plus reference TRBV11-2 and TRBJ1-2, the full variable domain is EAGVAQSPRYKIIEKRQSVAFWCNPISGHATLYWYQQILGQGPKLLIQFQNNGVVDDSQLPKDRFSAERLKGVDSTLKIQPAKLEDSAVYLCASRDFYGYTFGSGTRLTVV.

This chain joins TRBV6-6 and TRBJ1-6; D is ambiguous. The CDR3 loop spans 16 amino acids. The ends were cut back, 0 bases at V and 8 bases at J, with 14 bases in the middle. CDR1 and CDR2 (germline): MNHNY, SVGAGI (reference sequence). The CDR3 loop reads CASSYSSWEPDSPLHF. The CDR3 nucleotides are TGTGCCAGCAGTTACTCTTCGTGGGAACCAGATTCACCCCTCCACTTT.

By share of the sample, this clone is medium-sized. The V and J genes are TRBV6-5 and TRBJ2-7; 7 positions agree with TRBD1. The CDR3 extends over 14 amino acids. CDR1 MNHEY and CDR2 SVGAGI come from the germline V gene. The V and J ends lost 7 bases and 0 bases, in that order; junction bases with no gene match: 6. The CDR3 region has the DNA TGTGCCAGCAAACGTCAGGGGGTCTCCTACGAGCAGTACTTC. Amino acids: CASKRQGVSYEQYF.

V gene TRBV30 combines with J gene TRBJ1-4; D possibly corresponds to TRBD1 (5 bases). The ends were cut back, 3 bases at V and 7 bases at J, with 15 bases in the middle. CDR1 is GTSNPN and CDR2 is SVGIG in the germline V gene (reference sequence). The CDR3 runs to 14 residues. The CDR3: CAWSAGKTAEKLFF. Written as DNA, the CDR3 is TGTGCCTGGAGCGCAGGGAAGACGGCTGAAAAACTGTTTTTT.

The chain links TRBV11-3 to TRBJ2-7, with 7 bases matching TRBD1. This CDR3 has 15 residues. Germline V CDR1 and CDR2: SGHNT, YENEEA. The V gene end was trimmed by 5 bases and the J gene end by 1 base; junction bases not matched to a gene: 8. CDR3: CASSLGTAASYEQYF. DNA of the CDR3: TGTGCCAGCAGCCTAGGGACAGCAGCGTCCTACGAGCAGTACTTC.

The CDR3 sequence: CASRQDRAPRVAFF. The CDR3 DNA sequence: TGTGCCAGCAGGCAGGATAGGGCGCCTAGGGTGGCTTTCTTT. The V gene is TRBV5-5, the J gene TRBJ1-1; D is unclear. Trimming took off 5 bases at V and 11 bases at J, with 22 bases between the two ends. Per germline, CDR1 SGHKS and CDR2 YYEKEE (reference sequence). The CDR3 runs 14 residues.

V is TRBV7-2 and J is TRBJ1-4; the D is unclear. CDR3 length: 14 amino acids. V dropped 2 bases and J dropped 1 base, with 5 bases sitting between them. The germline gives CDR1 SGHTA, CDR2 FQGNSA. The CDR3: CASSLLLTNEKLFF. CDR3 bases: TGTGCCAGCAGCTTACTCTTAACTAATGAAAAACTGTTTTTT.

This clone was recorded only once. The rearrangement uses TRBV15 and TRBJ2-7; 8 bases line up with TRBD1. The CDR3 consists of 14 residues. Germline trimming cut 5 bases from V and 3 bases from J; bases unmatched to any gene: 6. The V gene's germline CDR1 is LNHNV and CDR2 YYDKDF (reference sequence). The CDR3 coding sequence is TGTGCCACCAGCCATACCGGACAGGGCTACGAGCAGTACTTC. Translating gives CATSHTGQGYEQYF. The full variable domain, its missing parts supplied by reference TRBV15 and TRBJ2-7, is DAMVIQNPRYQVTQFGKPVTLSCSQTLNHNVMYWYQQKSSQAPKLLFHYYDKDFNNEADTPDNFQSRRPNTSFCFLDIRSPGLGDTAMYLCATSHTGQGYEQYFGPGTRLTVT.

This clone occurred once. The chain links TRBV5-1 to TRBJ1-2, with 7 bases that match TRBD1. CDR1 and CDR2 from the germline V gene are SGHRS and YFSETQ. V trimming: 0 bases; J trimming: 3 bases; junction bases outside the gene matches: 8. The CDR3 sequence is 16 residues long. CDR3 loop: CASSLGDSLVYYGYTF. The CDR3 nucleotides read TGCGCCAGCAGCTTGGGGGACAGCTTGGTATACTATGGCTACACCTTC.

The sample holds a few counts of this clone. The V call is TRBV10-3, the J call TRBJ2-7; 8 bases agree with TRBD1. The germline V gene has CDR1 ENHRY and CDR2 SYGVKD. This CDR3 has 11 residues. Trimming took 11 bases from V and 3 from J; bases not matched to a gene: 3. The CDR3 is CAGGQGYEQYF. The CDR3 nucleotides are TGTGCCGGAGGACAGGGCTACGAGCAGTACTTC.

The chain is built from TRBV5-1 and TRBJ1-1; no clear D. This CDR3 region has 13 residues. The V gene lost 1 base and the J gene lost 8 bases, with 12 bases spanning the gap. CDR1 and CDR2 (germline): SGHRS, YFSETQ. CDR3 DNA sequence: TGCGCCAGCAGCTTGTCGAGCGTAGAGGAAGCTTTCTTT. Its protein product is CASSLSSVEEAFF.

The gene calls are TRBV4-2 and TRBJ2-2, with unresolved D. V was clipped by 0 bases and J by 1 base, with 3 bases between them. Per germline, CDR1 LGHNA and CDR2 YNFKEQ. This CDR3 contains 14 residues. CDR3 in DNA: TGTGCCAGCAGCCAAGATATGAACACCGGGGAGCTGTTTTTT. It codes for CASSQDMNTGELFF.

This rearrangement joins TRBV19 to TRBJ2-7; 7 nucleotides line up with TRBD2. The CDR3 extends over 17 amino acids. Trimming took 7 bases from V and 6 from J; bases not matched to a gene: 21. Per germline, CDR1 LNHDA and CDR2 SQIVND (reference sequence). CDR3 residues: CASTSDPGGGRDGEQYF. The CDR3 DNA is TGTGCCAGTACCTCAGACCCTGGGGGAGGGCGGGACGGCGAGCAGTACTTC.

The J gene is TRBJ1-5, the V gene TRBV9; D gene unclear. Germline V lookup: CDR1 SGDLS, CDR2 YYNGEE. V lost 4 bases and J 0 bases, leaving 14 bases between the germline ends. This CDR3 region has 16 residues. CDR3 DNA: TGTGCCAGCAGCCCCCCCCGATTACATAGCAATCAGCCCCAGCATTTT. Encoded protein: CASSPPRLHSNQPQHF.

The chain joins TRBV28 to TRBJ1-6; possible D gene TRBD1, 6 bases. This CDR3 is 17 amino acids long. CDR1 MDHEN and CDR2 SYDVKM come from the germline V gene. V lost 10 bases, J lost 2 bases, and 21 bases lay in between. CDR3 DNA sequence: TGTGCCACCGCTCCGGGGGGCATTAGTGCCTATAATTCACCCCTCCACTTT. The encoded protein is CATAPGGISAYNSPLHF.

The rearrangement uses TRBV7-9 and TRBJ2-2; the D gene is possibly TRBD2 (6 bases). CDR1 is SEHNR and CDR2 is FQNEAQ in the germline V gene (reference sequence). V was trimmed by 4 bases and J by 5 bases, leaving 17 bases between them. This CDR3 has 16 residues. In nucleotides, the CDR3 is TGTGCCAGCAGCTCCCGCGGAGGGGCCCAAACCGGGGAGCTGTTTTTT. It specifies CASSSRGGAQTGELFF.

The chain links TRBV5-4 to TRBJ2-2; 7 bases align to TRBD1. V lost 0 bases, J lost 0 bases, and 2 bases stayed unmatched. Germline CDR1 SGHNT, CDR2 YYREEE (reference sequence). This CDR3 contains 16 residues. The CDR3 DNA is TGTGCCAGCAGCTTGGGGCAGGGGGCGAACACCGGGGAGCTGTTTTTT. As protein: CASSLGQGANTGELFF.

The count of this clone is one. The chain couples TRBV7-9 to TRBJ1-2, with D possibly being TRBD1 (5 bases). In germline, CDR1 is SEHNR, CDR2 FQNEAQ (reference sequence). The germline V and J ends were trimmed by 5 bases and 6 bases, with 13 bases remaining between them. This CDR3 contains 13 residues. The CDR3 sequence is CASSPDIWNGYTF. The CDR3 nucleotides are TGTGCCAGCAGCCCGGACATATGGAATGGCTACACCTTC.

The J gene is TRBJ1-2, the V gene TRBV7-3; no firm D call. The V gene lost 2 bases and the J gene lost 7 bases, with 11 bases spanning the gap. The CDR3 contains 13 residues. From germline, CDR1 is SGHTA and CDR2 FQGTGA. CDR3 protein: CASSLSPSGGYTF. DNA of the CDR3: TGTGCCAGCAGCTTATCCCCCTCGGGTGGCTACACCTTC.

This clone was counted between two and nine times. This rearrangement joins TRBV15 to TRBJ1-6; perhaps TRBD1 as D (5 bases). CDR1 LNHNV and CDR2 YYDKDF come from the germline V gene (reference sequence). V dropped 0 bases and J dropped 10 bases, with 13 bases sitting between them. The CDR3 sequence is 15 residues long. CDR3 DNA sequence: TGTGCCACCAGCAGAGATCTGGCAGGGCAATCACCCCTCCACTTT. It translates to CATSRDLAGQSPLHF.

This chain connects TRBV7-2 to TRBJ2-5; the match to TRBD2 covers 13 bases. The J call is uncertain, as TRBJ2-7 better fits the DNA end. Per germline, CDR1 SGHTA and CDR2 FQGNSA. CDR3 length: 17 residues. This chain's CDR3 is CASSSSGTSGALAEQYF. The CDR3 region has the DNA TGTGCCAGCAGCTCCTCCGGGACTAGCGGGGCCCTAGCCGAGCAGTACTTC.

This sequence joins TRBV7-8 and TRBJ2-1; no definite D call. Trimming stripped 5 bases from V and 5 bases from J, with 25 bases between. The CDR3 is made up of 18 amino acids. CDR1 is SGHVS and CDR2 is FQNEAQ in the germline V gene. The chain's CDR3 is CASSLKKVSFPLNNEQFF. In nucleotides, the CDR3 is TGTGCCAGCAGCCTCAAGAAGGTATCTTTCCCCCTAAACAATGAGCAGTTCTTC.

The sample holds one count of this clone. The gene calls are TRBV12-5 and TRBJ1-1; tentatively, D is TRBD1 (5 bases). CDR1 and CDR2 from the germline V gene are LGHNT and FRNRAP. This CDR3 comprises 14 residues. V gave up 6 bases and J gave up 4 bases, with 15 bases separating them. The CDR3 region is CASGTTDTLTEAFF. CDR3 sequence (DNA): TGTGCTAGTGGGACAACGGACACCCTCACTGAAGCTTTCTTT.

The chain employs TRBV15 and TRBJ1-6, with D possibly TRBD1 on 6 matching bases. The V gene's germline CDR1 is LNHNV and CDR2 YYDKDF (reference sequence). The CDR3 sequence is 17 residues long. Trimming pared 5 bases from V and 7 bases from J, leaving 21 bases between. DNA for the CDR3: TGTGCCACCAGCCGCGTGAGGTCGCGGGGGCTCAATTCACCCCTCCACTTT. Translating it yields CATSRVRSRGLNSPLHF.

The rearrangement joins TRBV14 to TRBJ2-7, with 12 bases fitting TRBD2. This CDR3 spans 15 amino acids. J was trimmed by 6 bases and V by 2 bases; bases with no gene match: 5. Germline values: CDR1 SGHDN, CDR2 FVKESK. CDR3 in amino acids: CASSQSSGGDREQYF. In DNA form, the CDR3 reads TGTGCCAGCAGCCAATCTAGCGGGGGGGATCGCGAGCAGTACTTC.

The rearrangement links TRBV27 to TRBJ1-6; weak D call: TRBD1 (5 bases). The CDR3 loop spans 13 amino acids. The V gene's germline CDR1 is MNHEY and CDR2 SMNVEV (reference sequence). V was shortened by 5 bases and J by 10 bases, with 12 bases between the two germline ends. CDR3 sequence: CASSPGWLSPLHF. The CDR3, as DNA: TGTGCCAGCAGTCCAGGGTGGTTGTCACCCCTCCACTTT.

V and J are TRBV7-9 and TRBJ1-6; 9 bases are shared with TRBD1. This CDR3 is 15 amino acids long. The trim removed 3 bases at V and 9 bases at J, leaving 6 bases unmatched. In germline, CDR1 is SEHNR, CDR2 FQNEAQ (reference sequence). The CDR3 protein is CASSFTGTGTSPLHF. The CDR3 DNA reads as TGTGCCAGCAGCTTCACCGGGACAGGGACTTCACCCCTCCACTTT.

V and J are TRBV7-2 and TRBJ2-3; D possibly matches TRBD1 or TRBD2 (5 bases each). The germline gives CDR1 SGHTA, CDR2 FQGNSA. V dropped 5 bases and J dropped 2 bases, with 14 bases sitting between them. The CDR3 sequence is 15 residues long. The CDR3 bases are TGTGCCAGCAGCGAGGGACCCAGCTCCACAGATACGCAGTATTTT. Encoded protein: CASSEGPSSTDTQYF.

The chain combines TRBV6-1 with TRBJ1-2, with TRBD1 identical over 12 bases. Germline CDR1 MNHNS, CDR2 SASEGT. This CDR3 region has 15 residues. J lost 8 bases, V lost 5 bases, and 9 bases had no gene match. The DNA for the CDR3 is TGTGCCAGCAGTCCCGAGGGACAGGGGGCAAGGGGCTACACCTTC. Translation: CASSPEGQGARGYTF.